This T cell receptor beta chain was sequenced for a study of blood T cells in healthy people across ages. Primers used in a second PCR of roughly 6 to 11 cycles were a sample-barcoded 5' primer and a J-beta primer mix. MiXCR, run by TCRdb on the 5' RACE reads, gives a single entry per CDR3 protein. The table lists nearly 800,000 distinct CDR3 sequences, just under 25% of them singletons. This clonotype was seen a handful of times. Per the germline V gene, CDR1 is LNHDA and CDR2 is SQIVND (reference sequence). This CDR3 is built from 15 residues. V shed 5 bases and J shed 1 base, with 15 bases lying between them. These same records also appear under a second study, on T cells of mothers and their children.

The chain uses TRBV19 and TRBJ2-7; D may correspond to TRBD1 or TRBD2 (5 bases each). This TCR came from a boy between 10 and 17 years old in good health. What was sequenced was blood. The CDR3 spells CASSLWGPGSYEQYF. DNA for the CDR3: TGTGCCAGTAGTCTCTGGGGACCCGGGTCCTACGAGCAGTACTTC.